The source of this T cell receptor beta chain is a study of molecular identifiers for immune sequencing clone quantification. One entry per CDR3 protein results from TCRdb running MiXCR on the PCR reads. The sample holds a few hundred thousand distinct CDR3 sequences, over 20% seen once. The CDR3 consists of 17 residues. In germline, CDR1 is LGHNA, CDR2 YSLEER. The V segment lost 3 bases and the J segment 4 bases; nucleotides outside the gene matches: 9. This clonotype originated in a human donor in good health. Some libraries in this study had Jurkat cell RNA spiked in. The V and J genes are TRBV4-3 and TRBJ2-1; TRBD2 aligns across 10 bases. Source material: naive CD8+ T cells from blood, with Jurkat cell RNA spiked in. The subset: FACS-sorted CD8+CD4-CCR7+CD45RA+ naive T cells. CDR3 nucleotides: TGCGCCAGCAGCCAGGATCTTGGACTAGCGGAATACAATGAGCAGTTCTTC. Translated: CASSQDLGLAEYNEQFF.